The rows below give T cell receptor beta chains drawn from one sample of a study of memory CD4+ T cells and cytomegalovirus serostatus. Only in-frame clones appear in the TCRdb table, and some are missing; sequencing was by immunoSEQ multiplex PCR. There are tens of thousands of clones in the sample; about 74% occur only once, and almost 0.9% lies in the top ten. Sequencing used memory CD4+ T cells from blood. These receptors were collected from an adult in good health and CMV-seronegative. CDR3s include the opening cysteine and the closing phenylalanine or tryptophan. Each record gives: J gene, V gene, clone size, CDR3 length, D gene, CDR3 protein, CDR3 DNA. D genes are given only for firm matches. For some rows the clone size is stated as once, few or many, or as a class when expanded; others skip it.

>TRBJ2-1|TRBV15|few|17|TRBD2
CATSKGIGTSGGNEQFF
TGTGCCACCAGCAAAGGAATCGGGACTAGCGGGGGTAATGAGCAGTTCTTC
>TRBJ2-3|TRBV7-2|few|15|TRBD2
CASSLATSGTDTQYF
TGTGCCAGCAGCTTAGCGACTAGCGGGACTGATACGCAGTATTTT
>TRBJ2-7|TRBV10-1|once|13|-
CASRRTMEGEQYF
TGCGCCAGCAGAAGGACTATGGAGGGCGAGCAGTACTTC
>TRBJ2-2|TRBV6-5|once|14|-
CASRARRDTGELFF
TGTGCCAGCAGGGCCAGGAGGGACACCGGGGAGCTGTTTTTT
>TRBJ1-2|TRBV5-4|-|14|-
CASSPRGGNYGYTF
TGTGCCAGCAGCCCTCGTGGGGGAAACTATGGCTACACCTTC
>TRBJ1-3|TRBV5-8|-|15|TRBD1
CASSSGTGSGNTIYF
TGTGCCAGCAGCTCCGGGACAGGGTCTGGAAACACCATATATTTT
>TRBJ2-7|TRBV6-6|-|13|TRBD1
CASRSGQAHEQYF
TGTGCCAGCAGATCGGGACAGGCCCACGAGCAGTACTTC
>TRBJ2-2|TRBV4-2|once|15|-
CASTPGRVGTGELFF
TGTGCCAGCACCCCAGGGAGAGTGGGCACCGGGGAGCTGTTTTTT
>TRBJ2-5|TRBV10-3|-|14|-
CAIKGGANQETQYF
TGTGCCATCAAGGGGGGCGCAAACCAAGAGACCCAGTACTTC
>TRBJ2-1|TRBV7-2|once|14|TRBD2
CASSFLAGNNEQFF
TGTGCCAGCAGCTTTCTAGCGGGAAACAATGAGCAGTTCTTC
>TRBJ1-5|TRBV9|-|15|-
CASSVGASGHQPQHF
TGTGCCAGCAGCGTAGGCGCCTCGGGCCATCAGCCCCAGCATTTT
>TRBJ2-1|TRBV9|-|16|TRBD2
CASSAASGLAGHEQFF
TGTGCCAGCAGCGCGGCCTCGGGACTAGCGGGCCATGAGCAGTTCTTC